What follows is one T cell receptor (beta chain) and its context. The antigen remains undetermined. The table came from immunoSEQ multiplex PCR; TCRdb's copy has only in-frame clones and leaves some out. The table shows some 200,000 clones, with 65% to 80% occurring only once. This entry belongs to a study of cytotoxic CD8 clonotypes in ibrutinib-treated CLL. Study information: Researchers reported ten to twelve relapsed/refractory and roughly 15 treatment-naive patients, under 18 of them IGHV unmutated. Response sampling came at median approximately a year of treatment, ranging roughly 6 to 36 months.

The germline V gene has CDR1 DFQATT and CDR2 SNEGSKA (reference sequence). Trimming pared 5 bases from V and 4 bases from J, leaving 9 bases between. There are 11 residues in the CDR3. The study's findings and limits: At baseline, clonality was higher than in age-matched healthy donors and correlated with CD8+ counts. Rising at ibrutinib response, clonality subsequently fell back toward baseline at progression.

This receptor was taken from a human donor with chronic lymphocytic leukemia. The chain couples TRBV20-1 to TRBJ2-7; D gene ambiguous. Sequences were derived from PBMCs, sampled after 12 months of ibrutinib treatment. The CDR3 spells CSAVYSYEQYF. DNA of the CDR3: TGCAGTGCTGTGTATTCATACGAGCAGTACTTC.